This is a list of T cell receptor beta chains from one sample in a study of beta chain features in type 1 diabetes. TCRdb keeps only in-frame clones here, not all; method: immunoSEQ multiplex PCR. This sample has 300,000 or so clones, with roughly 14% found just once. Material: naive CD4+ T cells from blood. These receptors came from a woman aged 18-29 years with type 1 diabetes. Both conserved end residues are part of each CDR3. Fields, in order: J gene, D gene, V gene, CDR3 protein. D genes are given only for firm matches.

TRBJ1-5 . TRBV4-2 CASSSREGNQPQHF
TRBJ2-1 TRBD2 TRBV4-3 CASSQASGRLREQFF
TRBJ1-4 TRBD1 TRBV7-2 CASSFRQGAANEKLFF
TRBJ2-1 TRBD2 TRBV28 CASRAPTSGFHNEQFF
TRBJ1-1 TRBD1 TRBV30 CAWSIGQGFTEAFF
TRBJ1-1 . TRBV11-2 CASKRENTEAFF
TRBJ2-1 . TRBV9 CASRPTGSSYNEQFF
TRBJ2-3 . TRBV2 CASRSQADTQYF
TRBJ2-3 TRBD2 TRBV4-1 CASSQDSGLAGWAPSTDTQYF
TRBJ2-1 TRBD2 TRBV5-4 CASSLGTSGSNEQFF
TRBJ2-3 TRBD1 TRBV6-5 CASSPLTGSTDTQYF
TRBJ2-7 . TRBV7-2 CASSPRLLWGHYEQYF
TRBJ1-1 . TRBV30 CAWSPTTLNTEAFF
TRBJ2-1 . TRBV10-3 CAISESGEVRIF
TRBJ2-3 . TRBV18 CASSPGAVSTDTQYF
TRBJ1-5 TRBD1 TRBV9 CASSATGNQPQHF
TRBJ2-2 TRBD2 TRBV4-2 CASSPNVAGEGFSGELFF
TRBJ2-1 TRBD2 TRBV9 CASSPNWAGGNYEQFF
TRBJ1-5 . TRBV7-2 CASSPSSNQPQHF
TRBJ1-1 . TRBV19 CASSRGGGTEAFF
TRBJ1-2 TRBD1 TRBV11-3 CASSSERTGGGYTF
TRBJ1-1 . TRBV20-1 CSASRGFF
TRBJ2-3 . TRBV11-3 CASRHSGSTDTQYF
TRBJ1-1 . TRBV2 CASSPWAGGTEAFF
TRBJ2-7 TRBD2 TRBV25-1 CASSGWLGGGLDEQYF
TRBJ1-1 TRBD1 TRBV7-8 CASSLIFAYRGENTEAFF
TRBJ2-7 TRBD2 TRBV15 CATSRDPTSGSYEQYF
TRBJ1-2 . TRBV5-1 CASSLLAGVPNYGYTF
TRBJ1-2 . TRBV10-3 CAISESRQGLGYTF
TRBJ2-1 TRBD2 TRBV15 CATSRIAGVSYNEQFF
TRBJ1-2 . TRBV9 CASSVGGKAYGYTF
TRBJ2-2 . TRBV18 CASSPRGSNTGELFF
TRBJ1-4 . TRBV28 CASSPAKSGTNEKLFF
TRBJ1-2 . TRBV19 CASSPLGVGYGYTF
TRBJ2-1 TRBD2 TRBV2 CASRSLAGGRNEQFF
TRBJ2-3 TRBD2 TRBV9 CASSVDLAGITDTQYF
TRBJ1-1 TRBD1 TRBV6-1 CASSVIPGGDTEAFF
TRBJ2-1 . TRBV19 CASSIGRRRSSYNEQFF
TRBJ2-1 TRBD2 TRBV9 CASSVEASGGGQFF
TRBJ1-2 . TRBV6-5 CASSKPGVLAYGYTF
TRBJ2-7 TRBD2 TRBV4-2 CASSQGDGTSGSYEQYF
TRBJ2-7 TRBD2 TRBV4-2 CASSPSGRNPYEQYF
TRBJ1-1 . TRBV2 CASSEIISDLRAFF
TRBJ2-4 TRBD2 TRBV2 CASRLGGDIQYF
TRBJ1-1 . TRBV7-2 CASRTVMLNTEAFF
TRBJ2-7 TRBD1 TRBV6-5 CASAGQDAYEQYF
TRBJ2-7 TRBD2 TRBV7-9 CASSLIAGGSYEQYF
TRBJ2-5 . TRBV19 CASTVSPQGQETQYF
TRBJ2-5 . TRBV6-5 CASSAEARETQYF
TRBJ2-7 TRBD1 TRBV10-2 CASSGSRDRDEQYF
TRBJ2-4 . TRBV7-2 CASSLAGDKSIQYF
TRBJ2-6 . TRBV30 CAWSAGTGANVLTF
TRBJ2-1 TRBD2 TRBV18 CASSPGRDEQFF
TRBJ2-5 . TRBV11-2 CASSLSEGGVRTQYF